These 30 T cell receptor beta chains were sequenced from one sample in a study of regulatory T cells in long-lasting Graves disease. As for time point: persistent/refractory GD, antithyroid drugs over 5 years with positive TRAb. The TCR library was made from RNA that had been extracted from PBMCs in TRIzol. Relying on iRepertoire HTBI primers and Arm-PCR of CDR3 regions, the team built TCR beta libraries. TCRdb redid the calling of the multiplex PCR reads with MiXCR, one entry per CDR3 protein. The sample has 350,000 to 450,000 distinct CDR3 sequences, around 23% seen once; the top ten hold approximately 14%. The material sequenced was peripheral blood mononuclear cells (PBMCs), taken when the disease was refractory, from a patient treated with antithyroid drugs. These receptors were taken from a female donor with Graves disease.

There are many counts of this clonotype. The rearrangement uses TRBV20-1 and TRBJ2-7; D not certain. This CDR3 region has 13 residues. Trimming took off 5 bases at V and 5 bases at J, with 16 bases between the two ends. The germline V gene encodes CDR1 DFQATT and CDR2 SNEGSKA (reference sequence). In DNA, the CDR3 is TGCAGTGCTTCCGGACCAGACGTCCACGAGCAGTACTTC. This gives the protein CSASGPDVHEQYF.

This clonotype has just a few counts. The rearrangement joins TRBV4-1 to TRBJ1-3, with a possible D match to TRBD1 (6 bases). Germline values: CDR1 MGHRA, CDR2 YSYEKL. V lost 0 bases to trimming and J lost 4 bases, with 10 bases between them. The CDR3 runs to 15 residues. The CDR3 reads CASSQDEGVGNTIYF. The CDR3, as DNA: TGCGCCAGCAGCCAAGATGAGGGGGTAGGAAACACCATATATTTT.

V and J are TRBV7-8 and TRBJ2-2; TRBD2 aligns across 10 bases. This CDR3 is 16 amino acids long. Per the germline V gene, CDR1 is SGHVS and CDR2 is FQNEAQ. V gave up 3 bases and J gave up 5 bases; unmatched junction bases: 6. The CDR3 DNA reads TGTGCCAGCAGCTTCTATGCTAGCGGGAGAACCGGGGAGCTGTTTTTT. Translation: CASSFYASGRTGELFF.

This clonotype was counted at least ten times. V usage is TRBV28 and J usage is TRBJ1-5; 9 bases match TRBD1. This CDR3 has 16 residues. CDR1 and CDR2 (germline): MDHEN, SYDVKM. With 6 bases clipped from V and 4 bases from J, the junction kept 10 bases outside the gene matches. DNA of the CDR3: TGTGCCAGCAGGACTCGAACAGGGGGCGCGAATCAGCCCCAGCATTTT. Its protein is CASRTRTGGANQPQHF. The full variable domain, its missing parts supplied by reference TRBV28 and TRBJ1-5, is DVKVTQSSRYLVKRTGEKVFLECVQDMDHENMFWYRQDPGLGLRLIYFSYDVKMKEKGDIPEGYSVSREKKERFSLILESASTNQTSMYLCASRTRTGGANQPQHFGDGTRLSIL.

This clonotype was counted ten times or more. The CDR3 DNA follows: TGTGCCAGCAGTTTAGGAGTACCCTACGAGCAGTACTTC. Its protein product is CASSLGVPYEQYF. The rearrangement links TRBV27 to TRBJ2-7; no firm D call. The V gene's germline CDR1 is MNHEY and CDR2 SMNVEV (reference sequence). V gave up 2 bases and J gave up 2 bases, with 7 bases separating them. This CDR3 spans 13 amino acids.

This clonotype was recorded many times. V and J are TRBV20-1 and TRBJ1-4; D is perhaps TRBD1 (5 bases). V was shortened by 7 bases and J by 8 bases, with 14 bases between the two germline ends. Germline V CDR1 and CDR2: DFQATT, SNEGSKA (reference sequence). The CDR3 sequence is 12 residues long. The DNA for the CDR3 is TGCAGTGTCGGGCAGGGTTGGGAAAAACTGTTTTTT. This encodes CSVGQGWEKLFF.

The chain has TRBV19 and TRBJ1-2, with a tentative D call TRBD1 (5 bases). The V end was cut by 4 bases, the J end by 2 bases, with 14 bases between. Germline V gene data show CDR1 as LNHDA and CDR2 as SQIVND (reference sequence). This CDR3 comprises 15 residues. The CDR3 bases are TGTGCCAGTAGTAGACCCGAGGGGAAAAACTATGGCTACACCTTC. Translated, it gives CASSRPEGKNYGYTF.

The chain uses TRBV20-1 and TRBJ2-2, with D maybe TRBD1 (7 bases). Germline values: CDR1 DFQATT, CDR2 SNEGSKA (reference sequence). The CDR3 length is 15 residues. V shed 1 base and J shed 4 bases, with 13 bases lying between them. The CDR3 DNA follows: TGCAGTGCTAGAGTCGCAGGGGGAGGCACCGGGGAGCTGTTTTTT. Translating it yields CSARVAGGGTGELFF.

At least ten counts were recorded for this clonotype. V is TRBV6-1 and J is TRBJ1-1, with 8 positions matching TRBD1. Germline V gene sequence: CDR1 MNHNS, CDR2 SASEGT. The junction had 5 bases not matched to a gene; V was cut back by 5 bases and J by 6 bases. The CDR3 loop spans 13 amino acids. The CDR3 DNA sequence: TGTGCCAGCAGTCATCCAGGGGGCTCTGAAGCTTTCTTT. Its translation is CASSHPGGSEAFF.

There are many counts of this clonotype. The chain has TRBV20-1 and TRBJ2-7, with D possibly TRBD1 on 6 matching bases. The CDR3 covers 13 residues. Germline values: CDR1 DFQATT, CDR2 SNEGSKA (reference sequence). Trimming took 6 bases from V and 9 from J, leaving 21 bases between them. The CDR3 region is CSARVAGTSTQYF. Here the CDR3 DNA reads TGCAGTGCCCGGGTCGCCGGGACATCTACGCAGTACTTC.

The chain uses TRBV18 and TRBJ1-5, with D unresolved. Germline CDR1 KGHSH, CDR2 LQKENI. The CDR3 extends over 16 amino acids. The ends were cut back, 0 bases at V and 5 bases at J, with 14 bases in the middle. The CDR3 spells CASSPPGSVGHQPQHF. The CDR3, as DNA: TGTGCCAGCTCACCACCGGGCTCGGTGGGTCATCAGCCCCAGCATTTT.

The CDR3: CASSPEGSKTQYF. DNA for the CDR3: TGTGCCAGCTCACCGGAAGGGTCTAAGACCCAGTACTTC. This chain joins TRBV18 and TRBJ2-5; unclear D gene. Germline values: CDR1 KGHSH, CDR2 LQKENI. V was shortened by 3 bases and J by 6 bases, with 11 bases between the two germline ends. The CDR3 spans 13 residues.

The J gene is TRBJ2-5, the V gene TRBV19; 9 nucleotides agree with TRBD2. This CDR3 region has 15 residues. Losses at the gene ends were 4 bases for V and 5 bases for J; bases not matched to a gene: 8. Germline V gene sequence: CDR1 LNHDA, CDR2 SQIVND (reference sequence). Written as DNA, the CDR3 is TGTGCCAGTAGTAGCGGGAGGGCCCCGGGGGAGACCCAGTACTTC. This sequence encodes CASSSGRAPGETQYF.

This clonotype was counted at least ten times. V is TRBV10-3 and J is TRBJ2-7; D ambiguous. V lost 6 bases, J lost 5 bases, and 8 bases lay in between. The germline CDR1 and CDR2 sequences are ENHRY and SYGVKD. CDR3 length: 11 residues. The CDR3 is CAISGVDEQYF. The CDR3 nucleotides read TGTGCCATCAGCGGAGTGGACGAGCAGTACTTC.

This clonotype was seen a few times. This chain links TRBV7-2 with TRBJ1-1; D may be TRBD1 (6 bases). Germline V lookup: CDR1 SGHTA, CDR2 FQGNSA. V lost 5 bases and J lost 0, with 10 bases in between. The CDR3 is 14 residues long. CDR3 loop: CASSPRTVNTEAFF. The CDR3 coding sequence is TGTGCCAGCAGCCCTCGGACAGTGAACACTGAAGCTTTCTTT.

This clonotype has ten or more counts. V and J are TRBV11-1 and TRBJ1-1; 7 positions match TRBD1. CDR3 length equals 15 residues. CDR1 SGHAT and CDR2 FQDESV come from the germline V gene (reference sequence). V was pared by 5 bases and J by 1 base, with 7 bases of the junction left unmatched. Written as DNA, the CDR3 is TGTGCCAGCAGCCAGGGGGGGCAGAGGAACACTGAAGCTTTCTTT. Encoded protein: CASSQGGQRNTEAFF.

The chain is built from TRBV20-1 and TRBJ1-2; tentatively, D is TRBD1 (5 bases). Germline-derived CDR1 and CDR2 are DFQATT and SNEGSKA (reference sequence). V shed 8 bases and J shed 0 bases, with 10 bases lying between them. The CDR3 totals 12 residues. The CDR3 reads CSTGVSNYGYTF. CDR3 DNA sequence: TGCAGTACAGGTGTTTCTAACTATGGCTACACCTTC.

This chain uses TRBV7-2 with TRBJ2-4; TRBD2 matches at 7 bases. The CDR3 runs 18 residues. V was clipped by 2 bases and J by 1 base; unmatched bases: 11. Germline assignment: CDR1 SGHTA and CDR2 FQGNSA. In DNA form, the CDR3 reads TGTGCCAGCAGCTTACTTCCCGCGGGGGATCGGGCCAAAAACATTCAGTACTTC. Encoded protein: CASSLLPAGDRAKNIQYF.

This clonotype came up many times. The genes are TRBV20-1 and TRBJ1-1; 8 bases fit TRBD1. Per germline, CDR1 DFQATT and CDR2 SNEGSKA (reference sequence). V gave up 5 bases and J gave up 3 bases; unmatched junction bases: 5. The length of the CDR3 is 13 residues. CDR3 DNA: TGCAGTGCTGAGGACAGGGACTACACTGAAGCTTTCTTT. It is translated as CSAEDRDYTEAFF.

This clonotype was found many times. The chain employs TRBV12-3 or TRBV12-4 and TRBJ2-2; 8 bases are shared with TRBD2. The CDR3 spans 16 residues. V lost 1 base and J lost 1; bases outside the gene matches: 2. In DNA, the CDR3 is TGTGCCAGCAGTTTAGGGCTAGCGGGGAACACCGGGGAGCTGTTTTTT. Its protein product is CASSLGLAGNTGELFF.

The chain couples TRBV9 to TRBJ1-1; a possible D gene is TRBD1 (6 bases). The length of the CDR3 is 14 residues. Germline-derived CDR1 and CDR2 are SGDLS and YYNGEE. Deletions cut 4 bases from V and 7 bases from J, with 17 bases between. The CDR3 DNA reads TGTGCCAGCAGCTCATCTCCACAGGGCGTTGAAGCTTTCTTT. As protein: CASSSSPQGVEAFF.

This clonotype was found many times. This chain connects TRBV28 to TRBJ1-4, with unresolved D. From germline, CDR1 is MDHEN and CDR2 SYDVKM. Trimming stripped 8 bases from V and 6 bases from J, with 19 bases between. This CDR3 has 15 amino acids. The CDR3: CASCLRRTLDEKLFF. The CDR3, as DNA: TGTGCCAGCTGCCTAAGGAGGACGCTCGATGAAAAACTGTTTTTT.

Only one count was recorded for this clonotype. A read error may be the cause here, since a much bigger clone is one base away. The gene calls are TRBV7-2 and TRBJ1-3, with D possibly matching TRBD1 (5 bases). CDR1 and CDR2 from the germline V gene are SGHTA and FQGNSA. CDR3 length: 17 amino acids. CDR3 coding DNA: TGTGCCGGCAGCCCGGACTGGACACCCATCGCTGGAAACACCATATATTTT. Its protein product is CAGSPDWTPIAGNTIYF.

This clonotype has at least ten counts. The chain joins TRBV6-1 to TRBJ2-5, with TRBD2 as a possible D gene (5 bases). Germline-derived CDR1 and CDR2 are MNHNS and SASEGT. V lost 1 base and J 4 bases, leaving 13 bases between the germline ends. This CDR3 is built from 15 residues. The CDR3 DNA sequence: TGTGCCAGCAGTGAAGTGTTAGCAGGAGGAGAGACCCAGTACTTC. Translating gives CASSEVLAGGETQYF.

There are many counts of this clonotype. This chain uses TRBV7-9 with TRBJ1-5; D gene uncertain. Germline V gene data show CDR1 as SEHNR and CDR2 as FQNEAQ (reference sequence). V dropped 5 bases and J dropped 0 bases, with 8 bases sitting between them. The CDR3 is 14 residues long. CDR3 loop: CASSREDSNQPQHF. In nucleotides, the CDR3 is TGTGCCAGCAGCAGGGAGGATAGCAATCAGCCCCAGCATTTT.

This clonotype was seen ten or more times. The rearrangement uses TRBV10-3 and TRBJ2-7, with D unresolved. CDR1 and CDR2 (germline): ENHRY, SYGVKD. Trimming cost V 5 bases and J 4 bases, with 6 bases left between them. The CDR3 runs to 11 residues. CDR3: CAISPGYEQYF. The CDR3 region has the DNA TGTGCCATCAGTCCAGGATACGAGCAGTACTTC.

This clonotype has a handful of counts. This sequence joins TRBV5-8 and TRBJ2-7; 7 nucleotides line up with TRBD1. Germline V lookup: CDR1 SGHTS, CDR2 YDEGEE. V lost 0 bases, J lost 6 bases, and 3 bases stayed unmatched. This CDR3 comprises 13 residues. CDR3 coding DNA: TGTGCCAGCAGCTTGGGACAGGGAACCGAGCAGTACTTC. Residues: CASSLGQGTEQYF. Together with reference TRBV5-8 and TRBJ2-7, the CDR3 gives the full variable domain: EAGVTQSPTHLIKTRGQQATLRCSPISGHTSVYWYQQALGLGLQFLLWYDEGEERNRGNFPPRFSGRQFPNYSSELNVNALELEDSALYLCASSLGQGTEQYFGPGTRLTVT.

At least ten counts were recorded for this clonotype. The gene calls are TRBV2 and TRBJ2-5; 11 positions agree with TRBD2. Germline V gene sequence: CDR1 SNHLY, CDR2 FYNNEI. CDR3 length equals 14 residues. V trimming: 6 bases; J trimming: 0 bases; junction bases outside the gene matches: 0. The CDR3, as DNA: TGTGCCAGCAGGGGACTAGCGGACCAAGAGACCCAGTACTTC. It codes for CASRGLADQETQYF.

This clonotype was detected ten times or more. The rearrangement uses TRBV11-2 and TRBJ1-2, with D hard to call. Germline V gives CDR1 SGHAT, CDR2 FQNNGV. V was trimmed by 3 bases and J by 8 bases, leaving 16 bases between them. CDR3 length: 14 residues. CDR3 DNA: TGTGCCAGCAGCTTCTTAGTTCAGAGTGACGGCTACACCTTC. The encoded protein is CASSFLVQSDGYTF.

The genes are TRBV5-6 and TRBJ2-7, with TRBD2 identical over 8 bases. Germline CDR1 SGHDT, CDR2 YYEEEE. This CDR3 contains 14 residues. Trimming cost V 4 bases and J 5 bases; bases outside gene matches: 8. The CDR3 spells CASSVSGTSNEQYF. DNA for the CDR3: TGTGCCAGCAGCGTCTCCGGGACTAGTAACGAGCAGTACTTC.